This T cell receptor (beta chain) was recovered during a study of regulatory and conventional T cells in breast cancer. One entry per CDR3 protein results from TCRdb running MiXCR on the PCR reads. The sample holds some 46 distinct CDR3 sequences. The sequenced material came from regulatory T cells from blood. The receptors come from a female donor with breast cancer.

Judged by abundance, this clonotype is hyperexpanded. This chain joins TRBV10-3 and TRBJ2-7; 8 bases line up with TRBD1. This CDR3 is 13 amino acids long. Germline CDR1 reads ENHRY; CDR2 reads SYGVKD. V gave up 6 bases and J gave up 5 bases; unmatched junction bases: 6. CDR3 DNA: TGTGCCATCAGGGACAGGGCTCGGGACGAGCAGTACTTC. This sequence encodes CAIRDRARDEQYF.